Listed below are T cell receptor beta chains from one sample, sequenced in a study of radiotherapy plus CTLA-4 blockade in lung cancer. Method: immunoSEQ multiplex PCR; TCRdb's copy keeps in-frame clones and lacks some. In the table there are some 110,000 clones, about 83% of which are singletons. The specimen comprised peripheral blood, sampled from a patient treated with radiotherapy plus ipilimumab. The receptors were sampled from a human donor with non-small cell lung cancer that progressed on radiotherapy plus ipilimumab. Some clones in this sample may be carry-over from other donors' samples. Each CDR3 is given with its conserved first and last residue. A D gene is named only where the DNA matches it firmly. Clone size, where shown, is once, few, many, or a class for clones that have expanded.

TRBD2 | TRBJ2-1 | TRBV7-2 | . | CASSLVSGGEAFEQFF | TGTGCCAGCAGCTTAGTTAGCGGGGGCGAAGCATTCGAGCAGTTCTTC
. | TRBJ2-2 | TRBV6-5 | . | CASSPSLNTGELFF | TGTGCCAGCAGTCCCAGTTTGAACACCGGGGAGCTGTTTTTT
. | TRBJ2-3 | TRBV7-9 | . | CASSPAGGADTQYF | TGTGCCAGCAGCCCGGCAGGGGGGGCCGATACGCAGTATTTT
. | TRBJ1-6 | TRBV30 | . | CAWSVMGGGSPLHF | TGTGCCTGGAGTGTTATGGGTGGTGGGTCACCCCTCCACTTT
TRBD1 | TRBJ2-1 | TRBV19 | . | CASSMFLPTPGQSSYNEQFF | TGTGCCAGTAGTATGTTCCTTCCAACTCCGGGACAGAGCTCCTACAATGAGCAGTTCTTC
. | TRBJ1-2 | TRBV16 | . | CASSHTGVHVSGYTF | TGTGCCAGCAGCCATACGGGAGTCCATGTGAGTGGCTACACCTTC
. | TRBJ1-3 | TRBV9 | once | CASSAPGSGNTIYF | TGTGCCAGCAGCGCCCCTGGATCTGGAAACACCATATATTTT
. | TRBJ2-7 | TRBV5-5 | . | CASSPGGAHFSYEQYF | TGTGCCAGCAGCCCGGGTGGGGCCCACTTCTCCTACGAGCAGTACTTC
. | TRBJ1-3 | TRBV19 | . | CASSISKDSGNTIYF | TGTGCCAGTAGTATTTCTAAGGACAGTGGAAACACCATATATTTT
. | TRBJ2-6 | TRBV5-1 | once | CASSLTGSGANVLTF | TGCGCCAGCAGCTTAACAGGGTCTGGGGCCAACGTCCTGACTTTC
. | TRBJ2-7 | TRBV15 | . | CATGPSSYEQYF | TGTGCCACCGGCCCGAGCTCCTACGAGCAGTACTTC
. | TRBJ2-5 | TRBV28 | . | CASSRKETQYF | TGTGCCAGCAGCCGCAAAGAGACCCAGTACTTC
. | TRBJ1-6 | TRBV7-8 | . | CASIPEAAYSYNSPLHF | TGTGCCAGCATTCCGGAGGCAGCGTACTCCTATAATTCACCCCTCCACTTT
. | TRBJ1-6 | TRBV11-3 | . | CASSLVIRHSPLHF | TGTGCCAGCAGCTTAGTTATAAGACATTCACCCCTCCACTTT
. | TRBJ1-2 | TRBV6-5 | . | CASSYGPIYGYTF | TGTGCCAGCAGCTACGGGCCGATCTATGGCTACACCTTC
. | TRBJ2-7 | TRBV11-2 | . | CASSLVQEQYF | TGTGCCAGCAGCTTAGTCCAGGAGCAGTACTTC
. | TRBJ2-3 | TRBV9 | . | CASSVGGREPDTQYF | TGTGCCAGCAGCGTAGGGGGTCGGGAGCCAGATACGCAGTATTTT
. | TRBJ1-1 | TRBV29-1 | . | CSARMGVGGMNTEAFF | TGCAGCGCCCGAATGGGGGTCGGGGGAATGAACACTGAAGCTTTCTTT
. | TRBJ2-2 | TRBV27 | . | CASREGRNTGELFF | TGTGCCAGCAGGGAGGGACGGAACACCGGGGAGCTGTTTTTT
TRBD1 | TRBJ1-2 | TRBV2 | . | CASSDRGRGGYTF | TGTGCCAGCAGTGACAGGGGGCGTGGTGGCTACACCTTC
. | TRBJ1-1 | TRBV9 | . | CASSVAVNTEAFF | TGTGCCAGCAGCGTAGCAGTGAACACTGAAGCTTTCTTT
. | TRBJ2-1 | TRBV5-1 | . | CASSPPGDIEQFF | TGCGCCAGCAGCCCCCCCGGGGACATTGAGCAGTTCTTC
. | TRBJ2-4 | TRBV6-5 | once | CASSYLSRKNIQYF | TGTGCCAGCAGTTACTTGTCGAGGAAAAACATTCAGTACTTC
TRBD2 | TRBJ2-1 | TRBV6-6 | . | CASSYPGLAGGGEQFF | TGTGCCAGCAGTTACCCCGGACTAGCGGGGGGCGGTGAGCAGTTCTTC
. | TRBJ2-1 | TRBV2 | . | CASSGAYEQFF | TGTGCCAGCAGTGGCGCGTATGAGCAGTTCTTC
TRBD2 | TRBJ2-7 | TRBV27 | . | CASSLRITSGDPYEQYF | TGTGCCAGCAGTTTACGTATTACTAGCGGGGACCCCTACGAGCAGTACTTC
. | TRBJ2-3 | TRBV6-1 | . | CASIKDPVVTQYF | TGTGCCAGCATTAAGGACCCTGTTGTTACGCAGTATTTT
. | TRBJ1-2 | TRBV15 | . | CATSRVGGVENYGYTF | TGTGCCACCAGCAGAGTAGGGGGGGTGGAAAACTATGGCTACACCTTC
. | TRBJ1-2 | TRBV4-2 | . | CASSQDSPAYGYTF | TGTGCCAGCAGCCAAGATTCCCCAGCCTATGGCTACACCTTC
TRBD2 | TRBJ2-5 | TRBV6-5 | . | CASSRGLALQTQYF | TGTGCCAGCAGCCGCGGACTAGCGTTGCAGACCCAGTACTTC
. | TRBJ2-3 | TRBV6-6 | . | CASSYGQSTDTQYF | TGTGCCAGCAGTTACGGACAGTCGACAGATACGCAGTATTTT
TRBD1 | TRBJ1-1 | TRBV5-1 | . | CASSLLGQGNTEAFF | TGCGCCAGCAGCTTGTTGGGACAGGGGAACACTGAAGCTTTCTTT
TRBD1 | TRBJ2-5 | TRBV27 | few | CASSLSQGVRTQYF | TGTGCCAGCAGTTTATCCCAGGGGGTGAGGACCCAGTACTTC
TRBD1 | TRBJ1-2 | TRBV15 | . | CATSRDRATGSGYTF | TGTGCCACCAGCAGAGACAGAGCGACAGGGTCTGGCTACACCTTC
. | TRBJ1-1 | TRBV6-1 | . | CASRWPARNTEAFF | TGTGCCAGCAGGTGGCCCGCGAGGAACACTGAAGCTTTCTTT
. | TRBJ1-1 | TRBV27 | once | CASSPTRRGLRKIGMNTEAFF | TGTGCCAGCAGCCCTACCCGGAGGGGGTTGCGGAAAATAGGAATGAACACTGAAGCTTTCTTT
. | TRBJ2-3 | TRBV6-4 | once | CASSVSVTDTQYF | TGTGCCAGCAGTGTCTCTGTCACAGATACGCAGTATTTT
. | TRBJ2-2 | TRBV11-2 | few | CASSLRVAGELFF | TGTGCCAGCAGCTTAAGGGTAGCGGGGGAGCTGTTTTTT
TRBD1 | TRBJ1-3 | TRBV5-6 | . | CASSLARGQGWRNTIYF | TGTGCCAGCAGCTTGGCCAGGGGACAGGGGTGGCGAAACACCATATATTTT
. | TRBJ2-1 | TRBV10-3 | . | CAITSDGNYNEQFF | TGTGCCATCACCTCGGACGGTAACTACAATGAGCAGTTCTTC
. | TRBJ1-5 | TRBV27 | few | CASSPSEGLRNQPQHF | TGTGCCAGCAGCCCTTCCGAGGGACTGCGCAATCAGCCCCAGCATTTT
TRBD1 | TRBJ2-3 | TRBV7-3 | . | CASSRTGTGSADTQYF | TGTGCCAGCAGCAGAACCGGGACAGGGAGCGCAGATACGCAGTATTTT
. | TRBJ2-7 | TRBV7-9 | . | CASSYGQNEQYF | TGTGCCAGCAGCTACGGACAGAACGAGCAGTACTTC
. | TRBJ2-7 | TRBV2 | . | CASTEPLPPYEQYF | TGTGCCAGCACCGAACCCCTGCCTCCCTACGAGCAGTACTTC
. | TRBJ2-5 | TRBV5-6 | . | CASSLGGVETQYF | TGTGCCAGCAGTCTAGGGGGGGTTGAGACCCAGTACTTC
TRBD2 | TRBJ2-3 | TRBV29-1 | . | CSVDSTSGDTQYF | TGCAGCGTTGACTCAACTAGCGGGGATACGCAGTATTTT
TRBD1 | TRBJ2-3 | TRBV9 | . | CASSVELGQGTDTQYF | TGTGCCAGCAGCGTCGAGCTGGGACAGGGTACAGATACGCAGTATTTT
. | TRBJ2-7 | TRBV4-1 | . | CASSQVSGQTYEQYF | TGCGCCAGCAGCCAAGTATCCGGCCAAACCTACGAGCAGTACTTC
. | TRBJ2-2 | TRBV6-6 | . | CASRDTGATGELFF | TGTGCCAGCAGGGACACGGGGGCCACCGGGGAGCTGTTTTTT
. | TRBJ2-7 | TRBV7-9 | . | CASSYPPGIYEQYF | TGTGCCAGCAGCTATCCCCCGGGGATCTACGAGCAGTACTTC